Listed below are T cell receptor beta chains from one sample, sequenced in a study of technical replicates of blood from a handful of donors. Repertoires were generated with immunoSEQ multiplex PCR, while TCRdb's copy carries only in-frame clones and drops some. The data show approximately 66,000 clones, with 88% seen just once and 4% to 5% held by the top ten. Sequences were obtained from PBMCs. The receptors originated from a human donor in good health. Some clones in this sample may be carry-over from other donors' samples. Both conserved end residues are part of each CDR3. The order of the fields is V gene, clone size, J gene, D gene, CDR3 DNA, CDR3 protein. D genes are given only for firm matches. The listing skips clone size in some rows; elsewhere it reads once, few, many or a size class.

v_call: TRBV6-1
clone_size: -
j_call: TRBJ1-1
d_call: TRBD1
cdr3_nt: TGTGCCAGCAAACAGGGGCTGAACACTGAAGCTTTCTTT
cdr3_aa: CASKQGLNTEAFF

v_call: TRBV4-3
clone_size: once
j_call: TRBJ2-1
d_call: TRBD2
cdr3_nt: TGCGCCAGCAGCCAAAGAGCACCGGGACTAGCGGCCTCCTACAATGAGCAGTTCTTC
cdr3_aa: CASSQRAPGLAASYNEQFF

v_call: TRBV6-4
clone_size: few
j_call: TRBJ2-3
d_call: TRBD2
cdr3_nt: TGTGCCAGCAGTGACTCAGCGGGAGGGAGCACAGATACGCAGTATTTT
cdr3_aa: CASSDSAGGSTDTQYF

v_call: TRBV2
clone_size: few
j_call: TRBJ1-1
d_call: TRBD1
cdr3_nt: TGTGCCAGCAGTGAAAGGGGACAGTCTGAAGCTTTCTTT
cdr3_aa: CASSERGQSEAFF

v_call: TRBV7-6
clone_size: -
j_call: TRBJ1-4
d_call: -
cdr3_nt: TGTGCCAGCAGCGCGTCGGGGTTGGATAATGAAAAACTGTTTTTT
cdr3_aa: CASSASGLDNEKLFF

v_call: TRBV6-5
clone_size: -
j_call: TRBJ2-7
d_call: -
cdr3_nt: TGTGCCAGCAGTTACGCCGGGTCCTCTTACTACGAGCAGTACTTC
cdr3_aa: CASSYAGSSYYEQYF

v_call: TRBV4-2
clone_size: -
j_call: TRBJ2-5
d_call: TRBD2
cdr3_nt: TGTGCCAGCAGCCAAGTAGCGGGGGGTCTCGGGATGGAGACCCAGTACTTC
cdr3_aa: CASSQVAGGLGMETQYF

v_call: TRBV29-1
clone_size: -
j_call: TRBJ1-5
d_call: -
cdr3_nt: TGCAGCTTCCAGTATCAGCCCCAGCATTTT
cdr3_aa: CSFQYQPQHF

v_call: TRBV2
clone_size: -
j_call: TRBJ2-1
d_call: -
cdr3_nt: TGTGCCAGCAGGTTCGACAGAGGCGTCCATGAGCAGTTCTTC
cdr3_aa: CASRFDRGVHEQFF

v_call: TRBV4-2
clone_size: -
j_call: TRBJ1-4
d_call: -
cdr3_nt: TGTGCCAGCAGCCAAGAGAGGGGGACTAATGAAAAACTGTTTTTT
cdr3_aa: CASSQERGTNEKLFF

v_call: TRBV2
clone_size: -
j_call: TRBJ1-4
d_call: TRBD1
cdr3_nt: TGTGCCAGCAGTGATTCAGGGGGGAAGACTAATGAAAAACTGTTTTTT
cdr3_aa: CASSDSGGKTNEKLFF

v_call: TRBV7-2
clone_size: once
j_call: TRBJ2-3
d_call: TRBD2
cdr3_nt: TGTGCCAGCAGAGGGACTAGCGGGAGGTACACAGATACGCAGTATTTT
cdr3_aa: CASRGTSGRYTDTQYF

v_call: TRBV30
clone_size: -
j_call: TRBJ2-7
d_call: -
cdr3_nt: TGTGCCTGGAGTGTTGGAGGGAGCTCCTACGAGCAGTACTTC
cdr3_aa: CAWSVGGSSYEQYF

v_call: TRBV30
clone_size: -
j_call: TRBJ2-1
d_call: -
cdr3_nt: TGTGCCTGGAGTGTACTCGCGGGATTCTACAATGAGCAGTTCTTC
cdr3_aa: CAWSVLAGFYNEQFF

v_call: TRBV6-5
clone_size: -
j_call: TRBJ1-1
d_call: -
cdr3_nt: TGTGCCAGCAGGACAGGGAACACTGAAGCTTTCTTT
cdr3_aa: CASRTGNTEAFF

v_call: TRBV21-1
clone_size: -
j_call: TRBJ1-2
d_call: -
cdr3_nt: TGTGCCAGCAGCATCCGGGGGGGGACTAACTATGGCTACACCTTC
cdr3_aa: CASSIRGGTNYGYTF

v_call: TRBV20-1
clone_size: -
j_call: TRBJ2-5
d_call: -
cdr3_nt: TGCAGTGCTTTAGATAAAGAGACCCAGTACTTC
cdr3_aa: CSALDKETQYF

v_call: TRBV5-6
clone_size: once
j_call: TRBJ2-3
d_call: TRBD2
cdr3_nt: TGTGCCAGCAGCCCGGGACTAGCGATCAGCACAGATACGCAGTATTTT
cdr3_aa: CASSPGLAISTDTQYF

v_call: TRBV6-4
clone_size: once
j_call: TRBJ2-5
d_call: -
cdr3_nt: TGTGCCAGCAGTGAGGCGGCAACCCCCTCAGAGACCCAGTACTTC
cdr3_aa: CASSEAATPSETQYF

v_call: TRBV30
clone_size: -
j_call: TRBJ2-1
d_call: -
cdr3_nt: TGTGCCTGGAGTACGAGGAACTTCAATGAGCAGTTCTTC
cdr3_aa: CAWSTRNFNEQFF

v_call: TRBV5-6
clone_size: -
j_call: TRBJ2-1
d_call: TRBD1
cdr3_nt: TGTGCCAGCAGCTTGTGGACAGGGAAGAATGAGCAGTTCTTC
cdr3_aa: CASSLWTGKNEQFF

v_call: TRBV5-1
clone_size: -
j_call: TRBJ2-3
d_call: TRBD2
cdr3_nt: TGCGCCAGCAGCCGCACTAGCGGGGGGACCCCAGATACGCAGTATTTT
cdr3_aa: CASSRTSGGTPDTQYF

v_call: TRBV7-8
clone_size: -
j_call: TRBJ1-5
d_call: -
cdr3_nt: TGTGCCAGCAGCTTAGCGGATGGGGGGATCGGCAATCAGCCCCAGCATTTT
cdr3_aa: CASSLADGGIGNQPQHF

v_call: TRBV4-2
clone_size: -
j_call: TRBJ1-3
d_call: -
cdr3_nt: TGTGCCAGCAGGGCAGCCCCAGGGAACTCTGGAAACACCATATATTTT
cdr3_aa: CASRAAPGNSGNTIYF

v_call: TRBV7-9
clone_size: -
j_call: TRBJ1-1
d_call: TRBD1
cdr3_nt: TGTGCCAGCGGGGGGGACAGGGTCACTGAAGCTTTCTTT
cdr3_aa: CASGGDRVTEAFF

v_call: TRBV5-1
clone_size: -
j_call: TRBJ1-1
d_call: -
cdr3_nt: TGCGCCAGCAGCCCAGGGCCCACCAGCACTGAAGCTTTCTTT
cdr3_aa: CASSPGPTSTEAFF

v_call: TRBV5-5
clone_size: -
j_call: TRBJ2-1
d_call: -
cdr3_nt: TGTGCCAGCTCGACGAGGAGGGGTCTGGGGGGACTGTACAATGAGCAGTTCTTC
cdr3_aa: CASSTRRGLGGLYNEQFF

v_call: TRBV6-8
clone_size: once
j_call: TRBJ2-7
d_call: TRBD2
cdr3_nt: TGTGCCAGCAGTTACGGGGGGGACTTCGACGAGCAGTACTTC
cdr3_aa: CASSYGGDFDEQYF

v_call: TRBV7-3
clone_size: -
j_call: TRBJ2-1
d_call: -
cdr3_nt: TGTGCCAGCAGCTTAGGTGTGGGAGGTCTACTCAATGAGCAGTTCTTC
cdr3_aa: CASSLGVGGLLNEQFF

v_call: TRBV4-1
clone_size: -
j_call: TRBJ1-2
d_call: -
cdr3_nt: TGCGCCAGCAGCCCCCGGCCGGAGGACGCTACTAACTATGGCTACACCTTC
cdr3_aa: CASSPRPEDATNYGYTF

v_call: TRBV4-3
clone_size: -
j_call: TRBJ1-4
d_call: -
cdr3_nt: TGCGCCAGCAGCCAAGATGGAGAGGGTGTTTACGCGGGGGGGGTAAAACTGTTTTTT
cdr3_aa: CASSQDGEGVYAGGVKLFF

v_call: TRBV6-5
clone_size: -
j_call: TRBJ1-2
d_call: TRBD1
cdr3_nt: TGTGCCAGCAGCTGGACAGGGGGTGGCTACACCTTC
cdr3_aa: CASSWTGGGYTF

v_call: TRBV4-2
clone_size: -
j_call: TRBJ1-4
d_call: -
cdr3_nt: TGTGCCAGCAGCCAGGGGGGGCGGGAAAAACTGTTTTTT
cdr3_aa: CASSQGGREKLFF

v_call: TRBV21-1
clone_size: -
j_call: TRBJ1-3
d_call: -
cdr3_nt: TGTGCCAGCAGCTGGCGGGGCTCGGGGCTAGTTGGAAACACCATATATTTT
cdr3_aa: CASSWRGSGLVGNTIYF

v_call: TRBV6-6
clone_size: -
j_call: TRBJ2-7
d_call: -
cdr3_nt: TGTGCCAGCAGTTACTCCGAGAGTTTGTTAGAGCAGTACTTC
cdr3_aa: CASSYSESLLEQYF

v_call: TRBV14
clone_size: -
j_call: TRBJ1-3
d_call: -
cdr3_nt: TGTGCCAGCAGCCAAGTACGGGTGGCTGGAAACACCATATATTTT
cdr3_aa: CASSQVRVAGNTIYF

v_call: TRBV5-1
clone_size: -
j_call: TRBJ1-2
d_call: -
cdr3_nt: TGCGCCAGCAGCTTGGCACAGGAGCTCGGCTACACCTTC
cdr3_aa: CASSLAQELGYTF

v_call: TRBV19
clone_size: -
j_call: TRBJ1-3
d_call: -
cdr3_nt: TGTGCCAGTAGTATAGCAGGGGTTGGAAACACCATATATTTT
cdr3_aa: CASSIAGVGNTIYF

v_call: TRBV15
clone_size: -
j_call: TRBJ2-7
d_call: TRBD2
cdr3_nt: TGTGCCACCAGCAGAGTGGGGACTACGAGGGAGCAGTACTTC
cdr3_aa: CATSRVGTTREQYF

v_call: TRBV12-5
clone_size: -
j_call: TRBJ1-1
d_call: TRBD1
cdr3_nt: TGTGCTAGTGGACGACAGGGTTGGGAAGCTTTCTTT
cdr3_aa: CASGRQGWEAFF

v_call: TRBV7-6
clone_size: -
j_call: TRBJ2-5
d_call: TRBD2
cdr3_nt: TGTGCCAGCAGCTTATCAGTAGCGGGAGGTTGGCAAGAGACCCAGTACTTC
cdr3_aa: CASSLSVAGGWQETQYF

v_call: TRBV28
clone_size: -
j_call: TRBJ2-5
d_call: TRBD2
cdr3_nt: TGTGCCAGCAGCCCCGGGACTAGGGGGGAGACCCAGTACTTC
cdr3_aa: CASSPGTRGETQYF

v_call: TRBV30
clone_size: -
j_call: TRBJ2-5
d_call: -
cdr3_nt: TGTGCCTGGAGCGGGGAGATTTGGATCCAAGAGACCCAGTACTTC
cdr3_aa: CAWSGEIWIQETQYF

v_call: TRBV27
clone_size: -
j_call: TRBJ2-3
d_call: -
cdr3_nt: TGTGCCAGCAGTTTGGGCCAAACCTTCACAGATACGCAGTATTTT
cdr3_aa: CASSLGQTFTDTQYF

v_call: TRBV5-1
clone_size: -
j_call: TRBJ1-2
d_call: -
cdr3_nt: TGCGCCAGCAGCCCGGACAGCGTACTTCGAGGCTACACCTTC
cdr3_aa: CASSPDSVLRGYTF

v_call: TRBV20-1
clone_size: few
j_call: TRBJ1-1
d_call: -
cdr3_nt: TGCAGTTCACAGATGAACACTGAAGCTTTCTTT
cdr3_aa: CSSQMNTEAFF

v_call: TRBV7-2
clone_size: -
j_call: TRBJ1-3
d_call: TRBD1
cdr3_nt: TGTGCCAGCAGCTTAGGACAGGGGGCCGGAAACACCATATATTTT
cdr3_aa: CASSLGQGAGNTIYF

v_call: TRBV4-2
clone_size: once
j_call: TRBJ2-1
d_call: TRBD2
cdr3_nt: TGTGCCAGCAGCCAAGATGAACAGACTAGCGGGAGCAATGAGCAGTTCTTC
cdr3_aa: CASSQDEQTSGSNEQFF

v_call: TRBV19
clone_size: once
j_call: TRBJ2-5
d_call: TRBD2
cdr3_nt: TGTGCCAGTAACCGGGGGGGCCTACAAGAGACCCAGTACTTC
cdr3_aa: CASNRGGLQETQYF

v_call: TRBV30
clone_size: -
j_call: TRBJ2-7
d_call: -
cdr3_nt: TGTGCCTGGAGTGCTACCTACGAGCAGTACTTC
cdr3_aa: CAWSATYEQYF

v_call: TRBV7-3
clone_size: -
j_call: TRBJ2-3
d_call: -
cdr3_nt: TGTGCCAGCAGCTTACAGGGCCCCACAGATACGCAGTATTTT
cdr3_aa: CASSLQGPTDTQYF

v_call: TRBV11-3
clone_size: -
j_call: TRBJ1-1
d_call: -
cdr3_nt: TGTGCCAGCAGCCGATACGAGTACACTGAAGCTTTCTTT
cdr3_aa: CASSRYEYTEAFF

v_call: TRBV18
clone_size: -
j_call: TRBJ2-7
d_call: -
cdr3_nt: TGTGCCAGCTCACAAGGGGCGCTTAATCAAGGGCAGTACTTC
cdr3_aa: CASSQGALNQGQYF

v_call: TRBV6-5
clone_size: -
j_call: TRBJ2-7
d_call: TRBD1
cdr3_nt: TGTGCCAGCAGTTACAGGGACAGCTTCTACGAGCAGTACTTC
cdr3_aa: CASSYRDSFYEQYF

v_call: TRBV4-3
clone_size: -
j_call: TRBJ2-1
d_call: TRBD1
cdr3_nt: TGCGCCAGCAGCCAAGTCTCCCGGGACAGGGGCAATGAGCAGTTCTTC
cdr3_aa: CASSQVSRDRGNEQFF

v_call: TRBV7-3
clone_size: -
j_call: TRBJ2-1
d_call: TRBD2
cdr3_nt: TGTGCCAGCAGGAATAGCGGGAGGGGAAACAATGAGCAGTTCTTC
cdr3_aa: CASRNSGRGNNEQFF

v_call: TRBV19
clone_size: -
j_call: TRBJ1-1
d_call: -
cdr3_nt: TGTGCCAGTAACCCATTGGCGGGGGCGAACACTGAAGCTTTCTTT
cdr3_aa: CASNPLAGANTEAFF

v_call: TRBV5-8
clone_size: -
j_call: TRBJ2-7
d_call: -
cdr3_nt: TGTGCCATTAGAGGGGGGGCCCACGAGCAGTACTTC
cdr3_aa: CAIRGGAHEQYF

v_call: TRBV5-1
clone_size: -
j_call: TRBJ2-7
d_call: TRBD1
cdr3_nt: TGCGCCAGCAGCTTATACCCGGGACAGGGTATGTACGAGCAGTACTTC
cdr3_aa: CASSLYPGQGMYEQYF

v_call: TRBV14
clone_size: -
j_call: TRBJ2-7
d_call: TRBD2
cdr3_nt: TGTGCCAGCAGCCAAGAGTCTAGCGGGAGTTCAAGCTACGAGCAGTACTTC
cdr3_aa: CASSQESSGSSSYEQYF